This entry is about one T cell receptor (beta chain). Antigen: not known. The CDR3 totals 16 residues. CDR1 and CDR2 from the germline V gene are LNHDA and SQIVND (reference sequence). The germline V and J ends were trimmed by 3 bases and 0 bases, with 9 bases remaining between them. The sample originates from a study of OX40 agonist ivuxolimab in advanced cancers. On the study more broadly: The drug used for patients, ivuxolimab, was an agonistic anti-OX40 (CD134) antibody. Regarding the study as a whole: The study observed clonal expansion of CD4+ and CD8+ blood T cells by week 6 at 0.1 to 3.0 mg/kg.

Assay: immunoSEQ multiplex PCR; the TCRdb copy retains only in-frame clones and omits some. This sample yields around 150,000 clones, of which 90% to 95% are seen a single time; about 0.31% belongs to the top ten. The clonotype was recovered from an adult with an advanced solid tumor such as melanoma, head and neck, liver or kidney cancer. J is TRBJ2-6 and V is TRBV19; unclear D gene. The sequenced sample was CD4+ or CD8+ T cells sorted from blood, obtained in a trial of the OX40 agonist ivuxolimab. The CDR3 DNA is TGTGCCAGTAGTATCTTTCGGTTCTCTGGGGCCAACGTCCTGACTTTC. It specifies CASSIFRFSGANVLTF.